These 6 T cell receptor beta chains originate from one sample sequenced in a study of T cell changes during pregnancy in multiple sclerosis. Generated by immunoSEQ multiplex PCR, the TCRdb table keeps only in-frame clones and is missing some. The table includes some 100,000 clones, 90% to 95% detected once. Here the sequenced sample was peripheral blood, taken in the second trimester of pregnancy. The receptors originated from a female donor with multiple sclerosis, enrolled in a pregnancy study.

The chain employs TRBV30 and TRBJ2-1; 13 bases map to TRBD2. CDR3 length: 16 residues. Germline V gene sequence: CDR1 GTSNPN, CDR2 SVGIG (reference sequence). The V segment lost 3 bases and the J segment 10 bases; nucleotides outside the gene matches: 12. The CDR3 protein is CAWSAGLAGLGYEQFF. As DNA, the CDR3 is TGTGCCTGGAGCGCGGGACTAGCGGGGCTTGGATACGAGCAGTTCTTC.

V usage is TRBV10-3 and J usage is TRBJ2-2; TRBD2 is a possible D gene (5 bases). Trimming took off 8 bases at V and 2 bases at J, with 9 bases between the two ends. CDR3 length equals 13 residues. The germline gives CDR1 ENHRY, CDR2 SYGVKD. The CDR3 loop is CAIPRLNTGELFF. CDR3 DNA: TGTGCCATCCCCCGACTAAACACCGGGGAGCTGTTTTTT.

This clone was recorded only once. The chain has TRBV4-1 and TRBJ2-3; TRBD2 is a possible D gene (6 bases). The V gene's germline CDR1 is MGHRA and CDR2 YSYEKL. V was clipped by 1 base and J by 2 bases, with 13 bases between them. This CDR3 has 16 residues. The chain's CDR3 is CASSQVHGSPTDTQYF. CDR3 DNA sequence: TGCGCCAGCAGCCAAGTCCACGGGAGCCCCACAGATACGCAGTATTTT.

The chain joins TRBV7-9 to TRBJ1-2; 9 bases map to TRBD1. The CDR3 runs to 15 residues. Germline lookup yields CDR1 SEHNR and CDR2 FQNEAQ (reference sequence). The ends lost 5 bases at V and 4 bases at J; junction bases unmatched: 8. CDR3 protein: CASSPSGTGIYGYTF. The CDR3 region has the DNA TGTGCCAGCAGCCCTTCCGGGACAGGGATCTATGGCTACACCTTC.

The CDR3 region is CASSVLSESRTDTQYF. The CDR3 DNA reads as TGTGCCAGCAGCGTTCTTAGCGAGTCACGCACAGATACGCAGTATTTT. The chain is built from TRBV13 and TRBJ2-3; maybe TRBD2 (5 bases). This CDR3 has 16 residues. Looked up from germline, CDR1 is PRHDT and CDR2 is FYEKMQ (reference sequence). The V and J ends lost 5 bases and 1 base respectively, with 16 bases between them.

The chain employs TRBV27 and TRBJ1-2; TRBD1 aligns across 8 bases. The CDR3 extends over 13 amino acids. The germline V gene encodes CDR1 MNHEY and CDR2 SMNVEV (reference sequence). V gave up 5 bases and J gave up 8 bases; unmatched junction bases: 7. In DNA, the CDR3 is TGTGCCAGCAGTCACGGACAGGGTGGAGGCTACACCTTC. As protein: CASSHGQGGGYTF.